The rows below give T cell receptor beta chains drawn from one sample of a study of blood T cell repertoires in COVID-19. The repertoire was sequenced with immunoSEQ multiplex PCR; TCRdb's copy has only in-frame clones and lacks some. The table has about 200,000 clones, 90% seen once. What was sequenced was peripheral blood. These receptors originate from a man aged 50 to 59 with acute or convalescent COVID-19. CDR3s leave out the opening cysteine and the closing phenylalanine or tryptophan.

v_gene | len | CDR3aa
TRBV29-1 | 10 | STAGTEETQY
TRBV28 | 13 | ASSYTGTATGELF
TRBV7-3 | 12 | ASSPVLNTGELF
TRBV19 | 12 | ASSMGQDNSPLH
TRBV2 | 12 | ASTKGQGPTEAF
TRBV19 | 12 | ASSAGYSNQPQH
TRBV7-2 | 13 | ASSLAARGNTEAF
TRBV3-1/TRBV3-2 | 13 | ASSRSGSSYNEQF
TRBV3-1/TRBV3-2 | 13 | ASKLAGAGTGELF
TRBV18 | 11 | ASSARTLYEQY
TRBV3-1/TRBV3-2 | 12 | ASSKVDRTGELF
TRBV24-1 | 14 | ATSDYGRAPYNEQF
TRBV28 | 13 | ASRSRERPGDTQY
TRBV4-1 | 14 | ASSSVTGISTDTQY
TRBV5-1 | 13 | ASSSTGQANQPQH
TRBV19 | 11 | ASSMGLQETQY
TRBV28 | 15 | ASSLGQGAPSNQPQH
TRBV28 | 12 | ASSLFGRGDEQY
TRBV19 | 14 | ASRGLAGSSYNEQF
TRBV7-8 | 14 | ASSLRGRPNTGELF
TRBV19 | 14 | ASIRKRELDYNEQF
TRBV6-5 | 13 | ASSPPGVSTDTQY
TRBV5-1 | 11 | ASSGGLQETQY
TRBV19 | 11 | ASRVTQHTEAF
TRBV27 | 11 | ASSLARGVEQF
TRBV5-1 | 12 | ASSLSGGSYGYT
TRBV19 | 13 | ASINRANPVYGYT
TRBV6-5 | 11 | ASNPQGTGELF
TRBV6-5 | 13 | ASSYSPGLGNTIY
TRBV13 | 12 | ASSFGQGSTEAF
TRBV2 | 11 | ASSVWTGNGYT
TRBV7-2 | 16 | ASSLGRGGGAPYNEQF
TRBV24-1 | 15 | ATSDFLTSGSFYEQY